Sequencing of this T cell receptor (beta chain) was carried out in a study of patients and donors after allogeneic stem cell transplantation. The CDR3 has 17 residues. V was cut by 3 bases and J by 3 bases, with 21 bases left in between. From germline, CDR1 is KGHSH and CDR2 LQKENI. A single record per CDR3 protein comes from TCRdb applying MiXCR to the RT-PCR reads. The repertoire holds roughly 880,000 distinct CDR3 sequences, with about 20% as singletons. This receptor was taken from a human donor who was either an allogeneic HSCT recipient or a stem cell or donor lymphocyte infusion donor (not recorded which). It is not recorded whose cells these are; they may come from a transplant donor. Sequenced input: blood, either unsorted or a sorted T cell fraction (not recorded which). The chain uses TRBV18 and TRBJ2-7; D is ambiguous. Written as DNA, the CDR3 is TGTGCCAGCTCACCGGAAGGGTTCGGCAGGCCCAACTACGAGCAGTACTTC. Encoded protein: CASSPEGFGRPNYEQYF.